The T cell receptor beta chain under discussion was sequenced for a study of blood T cell repertoires in COVID-19. Study-wide context: The study drew acute and convalescent COVID-19 samples from the United States, Italy and Spain. PBMCs, B-cell-depleted T cells, or T cells provided the cDNA or gDNA that made up the material.

Original handling: Nucleated cell counts were estimated from reference gene primer amplification. Profiled with immunoSEQ multiplex PCR; TCRdb holds only in-frame clones, not every one. Clone size and the V and J calls come from that table; the DNA yielded D and trimming. The sample includes 50,000 or so clones, roughly 87% of them seen just once. Trimming shortened V by 10 bases and J by 2 bases, and 12 bases separated the two germline ends. This CDR3 has 13 amino acids. Germline V gives CDR1 LNHDA, CDR2 SQIVND (reference sequence). This sequence originates from a human donor with active COVID-19. The donor label of this sample is uncertain. This chain joins TRBV19 and TRBJ2-1; D possibly corresponds to TRBD2 (6 bases). Source material: peripheral blood. CDR3 amino acids: CATRLEPYNEQFF. In DNA, the CDR3 is TGTGCCACTAGACTAGAACCCTACAATGAGCAGTTCTTC.